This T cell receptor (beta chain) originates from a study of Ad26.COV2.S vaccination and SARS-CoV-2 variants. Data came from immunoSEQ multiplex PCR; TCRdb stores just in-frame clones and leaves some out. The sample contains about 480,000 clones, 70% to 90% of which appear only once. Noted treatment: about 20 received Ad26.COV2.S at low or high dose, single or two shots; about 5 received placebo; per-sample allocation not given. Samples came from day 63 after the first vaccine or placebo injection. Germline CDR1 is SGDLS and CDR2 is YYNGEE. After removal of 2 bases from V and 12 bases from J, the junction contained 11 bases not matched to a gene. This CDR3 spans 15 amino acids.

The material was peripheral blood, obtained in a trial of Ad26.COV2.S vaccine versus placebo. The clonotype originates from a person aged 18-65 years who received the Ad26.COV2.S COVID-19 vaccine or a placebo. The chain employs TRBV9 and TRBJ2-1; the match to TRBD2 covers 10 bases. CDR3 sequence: CASSVQPTSGIRQFF. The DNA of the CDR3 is TGTGCCAGCAGCGTCCAACCCACTAGCGGGATTAGGCAGTTCTTC.